The 2 T cell receptor beta chains presented below share a single source sample, sequenced in a study of T cells in Graves' hyperthyroidism and ophthalmopathy. Amplified TCR beta CDR3 regions came from RNA transcripts. First-round RT-PCR targeting the TCR CDR3 was performed with the HTBI primer set. TCRdb used MiXCR to reprocess the multiplex PCR reads, holding one entry per CDR3 protein. The sample has 540,000 or so distinct CDR3 sequences, around 16% seen once. Input material: blood. The source is a woman in her 30s with Graves' hyperthyroidism.

The sample holds many counts of this clonotype. This chain links TRBV30 with TRBJ2-1, with TRBD1 matching 9 bases. The CDR3 totals 12 residues. Germline V CDR1 and CDR2: GTSNPN, SVGIG (reference sequence). Germline trimming cut 5 bases from V and 4 bases from J; bases unmatched to any gene: 0. The CDR3 region is CAWDRGYNEQFF. The CDR3 bases are TGTGCCTGGGACAGGGGGTACAATGAGCAGTTCTTC.

This clonotype was counted ten times or more. The chain combines TRBV5-5 with TRBJ2-1; TRBD2 agrees at 12 bases. CDR3 length: 16 residues. V trimming: 4 bases; J trimming: 0 bases; junction bases outside the gene matches: 2. CDR1 and CDR2 from the germline V gene are SGHKS and YYEKEE (reference sequence). This CDR3 is CASSETSGSSYNEQFF. The CDR3 nucleotides read TGTGCCAGCAGCGAGACTAGCGGGAGCTCCTACAATGAGCAGTTCTTC.